The 10 T cell receptor beta chains given below trace back to one sample, sequenced in a study of long-term antiretroviral therapy in people with HIV. The run of the v3.0 immunoSEQ assay was at survey level. The table came from immunoSEQ multiplex PCR; TCRdb's copy has only in-frame clones and leaves some out. This table holds roughly 17,000 clones, 91% found once. This sample comprised unsorted PBMCs, obtained 3 years after starting antiretroviral therapy. The receptors were sampled from a man aged 45-65 years with HIV.

J is TRBJ1-5 and V is TRBV19; D gene uncertain. Germline loops: CDR1 LNHDA, CDR2 SQIVND (reference sequence). The V gene lost 2 bases and the J gene lost 7 bases, with 15 bases spanning the gap. The CDR3 consists of 15 residues. CDR3 DNA sequence: TGTGCCAGTAGTATACGAGGGCAGGTCATCCAGCCCCAGCATTTT. This encodes CASSIRGQVIQPQHF.

The rearrangement uses TRBV29-1 and TRBJ2-5; D might be TRBD1 (6 bases). V lost 4 bases and J 4 bases, leaving 10 bases between the germline ends. There are 12 residues in the CDR3. Germline CDR1 and CDR2: SQVTM and ANQGSEA. The CDR3 sequence is CSVVVGAETQYF. The CDR3 nucleotides read TGCAGCGTTGTGGTGGGGGCAGAGACCCAGTACTTC.

The rearrangement uses TRBV28 and TRBJ2-7; D ambiguous. The V end lost 4 bases, the J end lost 5 bases, and 9 bases lay between the germline ends. Germline V lookup: CDR1 MDHEN, CDR2 SYDVKM. The CDR3 sequence is 12 residues long. In nucleotides, the CDR3 is TGTGCCAGCAGTTGGGCGTCCAACGAGCAGTACTTC. Its translation is CASSWASNEQYF.

The chain employs TRBV6-6 and TRBJ2-7, with 8 nucleotides matching TRBD2. With 4 bases clipped from V and 0 bases from J, the junction kept 5 bases outside the gene matches. The CDR3 runs 15 residues. Germline-derived CDR1 and CDR2 are MNHNY and SVGAGI (reference sequence). The CDR3 spells CASSLAGGRSYEQYF. DNA of the CDR3: TGTGCCAGCAGTTTGGCGGGGGGCCGCTCCTACGAGCAGTACTTC.

The rearrangement joins TRBV7-2 to TRBJ2-3; 7 nucleotides align to TRBD1. The junction had 19 bases not matched to a gene; V was cut back by 2 bases and J by 8 bases. This CDR3 has 18 residues. The germline V gene has CDR1 SGHTA and CDR2 FQGNSA. This chain's CDR3 is CASSLPQGDGPTHFTQYF. The CDR3 nucleotides are TGTGCCAGCAGCTTACCTCAGGGGGACGGTCCCACACACTTTACGCAGTATTTT.

The rearrangement links TRBV2 to TRBJ2-3; the D gene is possibly TRBD1 (5 bases). Germline V gene data show CDR1 as SNHLY and CDR2 as FYNNEI. This CDR3 has 14 residues. The ends were cut back, 8 bases at V and 0 bases at J, with 12 bases in the middle. CDR3 DNA: TGTGCCAGCCAGGGAAGACAAAGCACAGATACGCAGTATTTT. Its translation: CASQGRQSTDTQYF.

The chain is built from TRBV7-9 and TRBJ2-3, with 13 bases lining up with TRBD2. V lost 4 bases to trimming and J lost 8 bases; unmatched junction nucleotides: 3. CDR3 length: 14 residues. Germline-derived CDR1 and CDR2 are SEHNR and FQNEAQ (reference sequence). The CDR3 region has the DNA TGTGCCAGCAGCTCGGGACTAGCGGGGTTTACGCAGTATTTT. Residues: CASSSGLAGFTQYF.

This sequence joins TRBV2 and TRBJ2-7; 9 nucleotides match TRBD1. Germline V gene data show CDR1 as SNHLY and CDR2 as FYNNEI. With V trimmed by 6 bases and J by 3 bases, 3 bases remained unmatched. This CDR3 has 13 amino acids. DNA of the CDR3: TGTGCCAGCAGGGACAGGGGACTCTACGAGCAGTACTTC. It encodes CASRDRGLYEQYF.

V usage is TRBV30 and J usage is TRBJ2-2; tentative D call: TRBD2 (6 bases). The CDR3 covers 12 residues. CDR1 GTSNPN and CDR2 SVGIG come from the germline V gene (reference sequence). V lost 8 bases and J 3 bases, leaving 10 bases between the germline ends. The CDR3 loop is CAGTSHTGELFF. DNA of the CDR3: TGTGCCGGGACTTCTCACACCGGGGAGCTGTTTTTT.

This rearrangement joins TRBV4-1 to TRBJ1-2; D gene uncertain. Trimming stripped 3 bases from V and 0 bases from J, with 11 bases between. Germline V gene lookup returns CDR1 MGHRA and CDR2 YSYEKL. This CDR3 has 15 amino acids. Written as DNA, the CDR3 is TGCGCCAGCAGCCATAACCGGCCAGCTAACTATGGCTACACCTTC. Protein sequence: CASSHNRPANYGYTF.